This T cell receptor beta chain is from a study of regulatory T cells in long-lasting Graves disease. Time point here: newly diagnosed GD, antithyroid drugs for less than 3 months. Scientists built the TCR library using RNA that was extracted from PBMCs. This clonotype was recorded many times. The V end was cut by 3 bases, the J end by 4 bases, with 5 bases between. This CDR3 has 11 amino acids. CDR1 is DFQATT, CDR2 SNEGSKA, per germline (reference sequence). According to the study, TCR beta libraries were built with iRepertoire HTBI primers and CDR3-region Arm-PCR. Using its own MiXCR run on the multiplex PCR reads, TCRdb lists one record per CDR3 protein. The sample has a few hundred thousand distinct CDR3 sequences, over 15% seen once; the top ten hold about 25%. This sample was shared with a second study, whose subject was T cells in Graves' hyperthyroidism and ophthalmopathy. That paper adds: The model identified upcoming ophthalmopathy a median approximately seven months ahead of onset.

The clonotype originates from a woman aged 18-35 years with Graves disease. Source: peripheral blood mononuclear cells (PBMCs), taken at new diagnosis, from a patient treated with antithyroid drugs. The chain combines TRBV20-1 with TRBJ2-3; D is undetermined. In DNA form, the CDR3 reads TGCAGTGCTAGGCCGGCAGATACGCAGTATTTT. This codes for CSARPADTQYF.